The next 26 T cell receptor beta chains were all read from a single sample in a study of patients and donors after allogeneic stem cell transplantation. TCRdb reprocessed the RT-PCR reads via MiXCR and lists one record per CDR3 protein. This table has about 100,000 distinct CDR3 sequences, 35% appearing once. Sequencing used blood, either unsorted or a sorted T cell fraction (not recorded which). These receptors were obtained from a human donor who was either an allogeneic HSCT recipient or a stem cell or donor lymphocyte infusion donor (not recorded which). It is not recorded whose cells these are; they may come from a transplant donor.

This clonotype was detected a few times. For the CDR3, the DNA is TGTGCCAGCAGTGAAGGAGCGAATGAAAAACTGTTTTTT. As protein: CASSEGANEKLFF. The V gene is TRBV25-1, the J gene TRBJ1-4; no firm D call. This CDR3 is 13 amino acids long. Looked up from germline, CDR1 is MGHDK and CDR2 is SYGVNS. V was cut by 2 bases and J by 5 bases, with 6 bases left in between.

The rearrangement uses TRBV20-1 and TRBJ1-6; tentative D call: TRBD1 (5 bases). V gave up 6 bases and J gave up 8 bases, with 14 bases separating them. Germline CDR1 DFQATT, CDR2 SNEGSKA (reference sequence). CDR3 length equals 13 residues. The chain's CDR3 is CSATGAIHSPLHF. The CDR3 DNA sequence: TGCAGTGCAACCGGGGCTATCCATTCACCCCTCCACTTT.

The genes are TRBV29-1 and TRBJ2-4; no clear D gene. The CDR3 has 13 residues. Germline assignment: CDR1 SQVTM and CDR2 ANQGSEA. V lost 6 bases and J lost 1, with 10 bases in between. CDR3 sequence (DNA): TGCAGCGTCTCCGACACGGCCAAAAACATTCAGTACTTC. It encodes CSVSDTAKNIQYF.

This clonotype has more than one count but fewer than ten. The CDR3 region has the DNA TGTGCCAGCAGTTTCCACCCCACCAGCCAGCCCCAGCATTTT. It encodes CASSFHPTSQPQHF. The chain employs TRBV12-3 or TRBV12-4 and TRBJ1-5; D is uncertain. Trimming cost V 3 bases and J 7 bases, with 13 bases left between them. The CDR3 has 14 amino acids.

This clonotype was observed a few times. This sequence joins TRBV7-2 and TRBJ1-2; 7 nucleotides align to TRBD1. The CDR3 is 15 residues long. Germline-derived CDR1 and CDR2 are SGHTA and FQGNSA. J lost 5 bases, V lost 2 bases, and 8 bases had no gene match. The CDR3 sequence: CASSLLERGPYGYTF. CDR3 nucleotide sequence: TGTGCCAGCAGCTTATTGGAGAGGGGGCCTTATGGCTACACCTTC.

This clonotype was seen a handful of times. The V and J genes are TRBV15 and TRBJ1-1; D uncertain. V shed 0 bases and J shed 1 base, with 9 bases lying between them. CDR1 and CDR2 (germline): LNHNV, YYDKDF (reference sequence). CDR3 size: 15 residues. The CDR3 reads CATSREGWKNTEAFF. In DNA, the CDR3 is TGTGCCACCAGCAGAGAAGGCTGGAAGAACACTGAAGCTTTCTTT.

This rearrangement joins TRBV9 to TRBJ2-3; D might be TRBD1 (5 bases). The CDR3 has 16 amino acids. The germline CDR1 and CDR2 sequences are SGDLS and YYNGEE. V was pared by 0 bases and J by 2 bases, with 13 bases between. This CDR3 is CASSVEGIRHTDTQYF. The CDR3 coding sequence is TGTGCCAGCAGCGTAGAGGGGATAAGGCACACAGATACGCAGTATTTT.

The chain carries TRBV4-2 and TRBJ2-5; tentatively, D is TRBD1 or TRBD2 (5 bases each). Germline V gene sequence: CDR1 LGHNA, CDR2 YNFKEQ. V was trimmed by 1 base and J by 3 bases, leaving 18 bases between them. CDR3 size: 17 residues. CDR3 in amino acids: CASSQGTQEATKETQYF. The DNA for the CDR3 is TGTGCCAGCAGCCAAGGAACACAGGAGGCTACCAAAGAGACCCAGTACTTC.

The rearrangement uses TRBV7-2 and TRBJ1-5, with D hard to call. Germline assignment: CDR1 SGHTA and CDR2 FQGNSA. This CDR3 has 11 residues. V gave up 3 bases and J gave up 7 bases, with 4 bases separating them. This chain's CDR3 is CASSFAQPQHF. CDR3 nucleotide sequence: TGTGCCAGCAGCTTTGCCCAGCCCCAGCATTTT. Variable domain in full (rest from reference TRBV7-2 and TRBJ1-5): GAGVSQSPSNKVTEKGKDVELRCDPISGHTALYWYRQSLGQGLEFLIYFQGNSAPDKSGLPSDRFSAERTGGSVSTLTIQRTQQEDSAVYLCASSFAQPQHFGDGTRLSIL.

This clonotype appeared a few times. The gene calls are TRBV5-6 and TRBJ1-6; 7 nucleotides agree with TRBD1. V was clipped by 1 base and J by 6 bases; unmatched bases: 4. Germline-derived CDR1 and CDR2 are SGHDT and YYEEEE. The CDR3 spans 15 residues. CDR3 sequence: CASSLLQGINSPLHF. For the CDR3, the DNA is TGTGCCAGCAGCTTGCTACAGGGGATTAATTCACCCCTCCACTTT.

The chain joins TRBV25-1 to TRBJ2-1, with 10 bases that match TRBD2. The CDR3 has 17 amino acids. With V trimmed by 1 base and J by 6 bases, 9 bases remained unmatched. Looked up from germline, CDR1 is MGHDK and CDR2 is SYGVNS. This CDR3 is CASSEWSGRASGNEQFF. CDR3 bases: TGTGCCAGCAGTGAATGGAGCGGGAGGGCCTCAGGCAATGAGCAGTTCTTC.

V and J are TRBV24-1 and TRBJ2-7, with TRBD2 matching 11 bases. Germline V gene sequence: CDR1 KGHDR, CDR2 SFDVKD. V was pared by 3 bases and J by 2 bases, with 2 bases of the junction left unmatched. The CDR3 consists of 15 residues. CDR3 residues: CATSDGTSGPYEQYF. DNA for the CDR3: TGTGCCACCAGTGATGGGACTAGCGGACCCTACGAGCAGTACTTC.

This clonotype was picked up a small number of times. This chain joins TRBV10-3 and TRBJ1-5; 10 bases are a match to TRBD1. The CDR3 has 15 residues. Trimming cost V 2 bases and J 6 bases; bases outside gene matches: 4. CDR1 and CDR2 from the germline V gene are ENHRY and SYGVKD. The CDR3 spells CAISETRTGGQPQHF. The CDR3 DNA sequence: TGTGCCATCAGTGAGACCCGGACAGGGGGTCAGCCCCAGCATTTT.

This clonotype was observed a handful of times. The chain couples TRBV27 to TRBJ1-4; D gene unclear. The CDR3 runs 14 residues. Deletions cut 3 bases from V and 5 bases from J, with 10 bases between. Germline V gene data show CDR1 as MNHEY and CDR2 as SMNVEV (reference sequence). As DNA, the CDR3 is TGTGCCAGCAGTTTCGGGCAGACGAATGAAAAACTGTTTTTT. This gives the protein CASSFGQTNEKLFF.

This chain links TRBV3-1 with TRBJ2-6; D gene unclear. The germline V gene has CDR1 LGHDT and CDR2 YNNKEL (reference sequence). The CDR3 runs to 17 residues. Trimming cost V 2 bases and J 0 bases, with 11 bases left between them. CDR3 DNA: TGTGCCAGCAGCCAACAAGATAGAAACTCTGGGGCCAACGTCCTGACTTTC. Amino acid sequence: CASSQQDRNSGANVLTF.

The J gene is TRBJ1-3, the V gene TRBV5-1; D call uncertain. CDR1 is SGHRS, CDR2 YFSETQ, per germline. This CDR3 comprises 15 residues. Between the trimmed V and J ends, which lost 0 bases and 0 bases, there was a span of 7 bases. CDR3 loop: CASSLAAFSGNTIYF. CDR3 DNA sequence: TGCGCCAGCAGCTTGGCCGCCTTCTCTGGAAACACCATATATTTT.

This clonotype was found a few times. The J gene is TRBJ1-6, the V gene TRBV27; 8 nucleotides line up with TRBD1. Germline CDR1 MNHEY, CDR2 SMNVEV (reference sequence). Germline trimming cut 2 bases from V and 13 bases from J; bases unmatched to any gene: 4. This CDR3 has 13 residues. In nucleotides, the CDR3 is TGTGCCAGCAGTTTAGACAGGGGACTGCCCCTCCACTTT. It encodes CASSLDRGLPLHF.

The chain uses TRBV6-5 and TRBJ1-6; no clear D gene. Trimming pared 4 bases from V and 5 bases from J, leaving 15 bases between. This CDR3 contains 16 residues. Germline CDR1 is MNHEY and CDR2 is SVGAGI. In DNA, the CDR3 is TGTGCCAGCAGTTCGGGAAGAGGCCCGAATAATTCACCCCTCCACTTT. Residues: CASSSGRGPNNSPLHF.

Relative to its sample, this clonotype is medium-sized. This chain joins TRBV27 and TRBJ1-2; no reliable D call. Trimming took off 2 bases at V and 7 bases at J, with 11 bases between the two ends. The germline V gene encodes CDR1 MNHEY and CDR2 SMNVEV (reference sequence). The CDR3 is 13 residues long. CDR3 loop: CASSLRWQSGYTF. DNA of the CDR3: TGTGCCAGCAGTTTAAGGTGGCAAAGTGGCTACACCTTC.

The gene calls are TRBV5-5 and TRBJ1-1, with D hard to call. Germline loops: CDR1 SGHKS, CDR2 YYEKEE (reference sequence). The V end was cut by 0 bases, the J end by 4 bases, with 19 bases between. The CDR3 is 17 amino acids. The CDR3 is CASSLGWGMMIGTEAFF. CDR3 in DNA: TGTGCCAGCAGCTTGGGCTGGGGAATGATGATTGGCACTGAAGCTTTCTTT.

The chain carries TRBV7-2 and TRBJ2-1; D possibly matches TRBD1 or TRBD2 (5 bases each). The ends were cut back, 1 base at V and 7 bases at J, with 17 bases in the middle. CDR1 is SGHTA and CDR2 is FQGNSA in the germline V gene. This CDR3 comprises 16 residues. The CDR3 bases are TGTGCCAGCAGCTTAGTTGGGACGCCTAATACAAATGAGCAGTTCTTC. It encodes CASSLVGTPNTNEQFF. Full variable domain (rest looked up from reference TRBV7-2 and TRBJ2-1): GAGVSQSPSNKVTEKGKDVELRCDPISGHTALYWYRQSLGQGLEFLIYFQGNSAPDKSGLPSDRFSAERTGGSVSTLTIQRTQQEDSAVYLCASSLVGTPNTNEQFFGPGTRLTVL.

The chain employs TRBV5-1 and TRBJ1-3, with a weak D call TRBD1 (6 bases). CDR1 is SGHRS, CDR2 YFSETQ, per germline. Trimming took off 4 bases at V and 0 bases at J, with 8 bases between the two ends. The CDR3 is 14 residues long. The CDR3 bases are TGCGCCAGCAGCGGAGGGGGCTCTGGAAACACCATATATTTT. Translation gives CASSGGGSGNTIYF.

The chain is built from TRBV4-3 and TRBJ2-1; D not resolved. Germline CDR1 is LGHNA and CDR2 is YSLEER. The CDR3 runs 14 residues. Trimming left V 1 base short and J 5 bases short, with 9 bases between. CDR3 sequence (DNA): TGCGCCAGCAGCCAAGTCGACAATGACAATGAGCAGTTCTTC. Protein: CASSQVDNDNEQFF.

This clonotype was detected a few times. The chain combines TRBV9 with TRBJ2-3; 8 bases map to TRBD1. Germline CDR1 is SGDLS and CDR2 is YYNGEE. Trimming at V came to 4 bases and at J to 4 bases, leaving 14 bases not matched to a gene. This CDR3 has 17 residues. CDR3 sequence: CASSPQDRAWTPDTQYF. Here the CDR3 DNA reads TGTGCCAGCAGCCCACAGGACAGGGCTTGGACTCCAGATACGCAGTATTTT.

This clonotype was detected a few times. The chain is built from TRBV11-2 and TRBJ1-2; no definite D call. The CDR3 runs 13 residues. The ends were cut back, 3 bases at V and 6 bases at J, with 11 bases in the middle. Germline V gene sequence: CDR1 SGHAT, CDR2 FQNNGV. The CDR3 DNA reads as TGTGCCAGCAGCTTGAGGCCGAACGATGGCTACACCTTC. It is translated as CASSLRPNDGYTF.

This clonotype has just a few counts. This chain connects TRBV7-9 to TRBJ2-7; D is uncertain. Germline CDR1 is SEHNR and CDR2 is FQNEAQ (reference sequence). Trimming took 5 bases from V and 3 from J, leaving 14 bases between them. The CDR3 has 14 amino acids. Written as DNA, the CDR3 is TGTGCCAGCAGCGAATATACCCATAGCTACGAGCAGTACTTC. Its translation is CASSEYTHSYEQYF.